One sample yielded the 17 T cell receptor beta chains listed below, sequenced in a study of T cell responses to AZD1222 COVID-19 vaccine. Method: immunoSEQ multiplex PCR; TCRdb's copy keeps in-frame clones and lacks some. This sample yields 75,000 to 95,000 clones, of which roughly 88% are seen a single time; approximately 10% belongs to the top ten. Here the sequenced sample was peripheral blood, taken on day 0 of AZD1222 vaccination. These receptors all stem from an adult in good health.

This chain connects TRBV7-9 to TRBJ1-6; 9 positions match TRBD1. V gave up 4 bases and J gave up 8 bases; unmatched junction bases: 3. The CDR3 has 14 residues. Germline CDR1 and CDR2: SEHNR and FQNEAQ (reference sequence). CDR3 sequence reads: CASSWGQGDSPLHF. DNA of the CDR3: TGTGCCAGCAGCTGGGGACAGGGTGATTCACCCCTCCACTTT.

The chain is built from TRBV14 and TRBJ1-6; 10 bases agree with TRBD1. Per the germline V gene, CDR1 is SGHDN and CDR2 is FVKESK. Trimming took 2 bases from V and 11 from J; bases not matched to a gene: 3. The CDR3 runs to 14 residues. The CDR3 coding sequence is TGTGCCAGCAGCCAACGGGACAGGGGTCCACCCCTCCACTTT. Translation: CASSQRDRGPPLHF. The entire variable domain, with the rest obtained from reference TRBV14 and TRBJ1-6, is as follows: EAGVTQFPSHSVIEKGQTVTLRCDPISGHDNLYWYRRVMGKEIKFLLHFVKESKQDESGMPNNRFLAERTGGTYSTLKVQPAELEDSGVYFCASSQRDRGPPLHFGNGTRLTVT.

This rearrangement joins TRBV7-2 to TRBJ1-1; 8 bases align to TRBD1. Germline V gene data show CDR1 as SGHTA and CDR2 as FQGNSA. The CDR3 runs 14 residues. V trimming: 3 bases; J trimming: 0 bases; junction bases outside the gene matches: 0. For the CDR3, the DNA is TGTGCCAGCAGCTTGGACAGGGTGAACACTGAAGCTTTCTTT. Translating it yields CASSLDRVNTEAFF.

The chain uses TRBV6-5 and TRBJ2-4; D call uncertain. The CDR3 sequence is 13 residues long. Germline loops: CDR1 MNHEY, CDR2 SVGAGI. V was clipped by 5 bases and J by 1 base, with 6 bases between them. The CDR3 DNA is TGTGCCAGCAGTCTGTTGGCCAAAAACATTCAGTACTTC. Protein: CASSLLAKNIQYF.

The rearrangement links TRBV5-1 to TRBJ2-5, with 12 bases that match TRBD2. The length of the CDR3 is 16 residues. Trimming cost V 4 bases and J 2 bases; bases outside gene matches: 6. Per germline, CDR1 SGHRS and CDR2 YFSETQ. This chain's CDR3 is CASSPSGGAVQETQYF. Written as DNA, the CDR3 is TGCGCCAGCAGCCCTAGCGGGGGGGCGGTACAAGAGACCCAGTACTTC. Full variable domain (missing parts from reference TRBV5-1 and TRBJ2-5): KAGVTQTPRYLIKTRGQQVTLSCSPISGHRSVSWYQQTPGQGLQFLFEYFSETQRNKGNFPGRFSGRQFSNSRSEMNVSTLELGDSALYLCASSPSGGAVQETQYFGPGTRLLVL.

This clone was detected once. The chain carries TRBV5-4 and TRBJ2-7, with D unclear. Germline CDR1 SGHNT, CDR2 YYREEE (reference sequence). This CDR3 region has 14 residues. The ends were cut back, 6 bases at V and 3 bases at J, with 16 bases in the middle. CDR3 nucleotide sequence: TGTGCCAGCAAGCTGGCTGGGTACGACTACGAGCAGTACTTC. Residues: CASKLAGYDYEQYF.

The rearrangement uses TRBV11-2 and TRBJ1-2, with TRBD1 matching over 8 bases. The CDR3 spans 12 residues. Trimming removed 7 bases from V and 5 bases from J; junction bases left unmatched: 3. Germline lookup yields CDR1 SGHAT and CDR2 FQNNGV. The CDR3 is CASNTGGYGYTF. The CDR3 DNA reads as TGTGCCAGCAACACAGGGGGGTATGGCTACACCTTC. Full variable domain (outside the CDR3, taken from reference TRBV11-2 and TRBJ1-2): EAGVAQSPRYKIIEKRQSVAFWCNPISGHATLYWYQQILGQGPKLLIQFQNNGVVDDSQLPKDRFSAERLKGVDSTLKIQPAKLEDSAVYLCASNTGGYGYTFGSGTRLTVV.

This clone came up once. The rearrangement uses TRBV2 and TRBJ1-2, with unresolved D. Between the trimmed V and J ends, which lost 2 bases and 1 base, there was a span of 14 bases. This CDR3 region has 16 residues. Germline V gene lookup returns CDR1 SNHLY and CDR2 FYNNEI. The CDR3 protein is CASSERGRVVNYGYTF. For the CDR3, the DNA is TGTGCCAGCAGTGAACGCGGCCGTGTCGTTAACTATGGCTACACCTTC.

V and J are TRBV6-1 and TRBJ2-6; no reliable D call. Trimming stripped 0 bases from V and 0 bases from J, with 3 bases between. The CDR3 loop spans 15 amino acids. Germline CDR1 and CDR2: MNHNS and SASEGT. The CDR3 bases are TGTGCCAGCAGTGAAGCTGACTCTGGGGCCAACGTCCTGACTTTC. Translation gives CASSEADSGANVLTF.

The CDR3 sequence is CASSPLTGLNTEAFF. The CDR3 DNA reads as TGTGCCAGCTCACCACTCACGGGGCTCAACACTGAAGCTTTCTTT. V usage is TRBV18 and J usage is TRBJ1-1, with D maybe TRBD1 (5 bases). V lost 1 base to trimming and J lost 2 bases, with 11 bases between them. This CDR3 is 15 amino acids long. Per germline, CDR1 KGHSH and CDR2 LQKENI.

The rearrangement links TRBV18 to TRBJ2-3; D might be TRBD2 (6 bases). Germline V lookup: CDR1 KGHSH, CDR2 LQKENI. This CDR3 has 16 residues. Trimming left V 3 bases short and J 0 bases short, with 13 bases between. CDR3 sequence reads: CASSPLATESTDTQYF. The CDR3 DNA reads as TGTGCCAGCTCACCGCTAGCGACCGAGAGCACAGATACGCAGTATTTT.

In nucleotides, the CDR3 is TGCGCCAGCAGCCGTATCATCTCGACCAGGGATGGGTCCTACGAGCAGTACTTC. Translating gives CASSRIISTRDGSYEQYF. The rearrangement joins TRBV5-1 to TRBJ2-7; D might be TRBD1 (5 bases). CDR1 is SGHRS, CDR2 YFSETQ, per germline. With 4 bases removed from V and 1 base from J, the gap between germline ends came to 24 bases. This CDR3 spans 18 amino acids.

This clone came up a few times. The chain combines TRBV5-1 with TRBJ1-4, with TRBD1 as a possible D gene (6 bases). Germline V gene lookup returns CDR1 SGHRS and CDR2 YFSETQ. The CDR3 is 13 amino acids. The ends were cut back, 2 bases at V and 8 bases at J, with 10 bases in the middle. The CDR3 coding sequence is TGCGCCAGCAGCTTAGGGGGGCAGGAAAAACTGTTTTTT. This gives the protein CASSLGGQEKLFF.

The chain uses TRBV27 and TRBJ1-1; 8 bases align to TRBD1. The germline V gene has CDR1 MNHEY and CDR2 SMNVEV (reference sequence). The CDR3 is 16 amino acids. After removal of 2 bases from V and 6 bases from J, the junction contained 11 bases not matched to a gene. The CDR3 here is CASSLGGYRGSAEAFF. DNA of the CDR3: TGTGCCAGCAGTTTAGGCGGGTACAGGGGGAGCGCTGAAGCTTTCTTT.

The V gene is TRBV19, the J gene TRBJ1-1; D is uncertain. The V gene's germline CDR1 is LNHDA and CDR2 SQIVND (reference sequence). The CDR3 is 12 amino acids. The V and J ends lost 3 bases and 2 bases respectively, with 4 bases between them. CDR3 sequence: CASSISNTEAFF. Here the CDR3 DNA reads TGTGCCAGTAGTATCAGTAACACTGAAGCTTTCTTT.

The chain employs TRBV19 and TRBJ1-3, with D possibly being TRBD1 (5 bases). The CDR3 contains 14 residues. Germline CDR1 is LNHDA and CDR2 is SQIVND (reference sequence). The ends were cut back, 3 bases at V and 2 bases at J, with 8 bases in the middle. The DNA of the CDR3 is TGTGCCAGTAGTATCGGAGGGGCTGGAAACACCATATATTTT. Translation: CASSIGGAGNTIYF.

The chain is built from TRBV28 and TRBJ2-7; either TRBD1 or TRBD2 may supply D (5 bases each). From germline, CDR1 is MDHEN and CDR2 SYDVKM. The CDR3 has 14 amino acids. The ends were cut back, 6 bases at V and 1 base at J, with 13 bases in the middle. The CDR3 spells CASRPQWGSYEQYV. CDR3 coding DNA: TGTGCCAGCAGACCCCAGTGGGGGTCCTACGAGCAGTACGTC.